The clone carrying this T cell receptor beta chain was observed a single time. Germline V gene lookup returns CDR1 LGHNA and CDR2 YSLEER. The V segment lost 1 base and the J segment 1 base; nucleotides outside the gene matches: 0. CDR3 length: 14 amino acids. The entry originates in a study of blood T cell repertoires in COVID-19. Turning to the study itself: From the United States, Italy and Spain came samples of acute and convalescent COVID-19. PBMCs, B-cell-depleted T cells, or T cells were the source of the cDNA or gDNA that made up the material.

In the original workflow: Amplification from reference gene primers served as the basis for estimated nucleated cell counts. The data were produced by immunoSEQ multiplex PCR, yet TCRdb's version contains in-frame clones alone and is incomplete. V and J calls plus clone size are reproduced from that table; the DNA served to infer D and trimming. This sample yields 250,000 to 300,000 clones, of which roughly 84% are seen a single time; approximately 3.1% belongs to the top ten. Sequenced input: peripheral blood. The source is a woman aged 18 to 35 with acute or convalescent COVID-19. The chain links TRBV4-3 to TRBJ1-2, with 7 bases identical to TRBD1. CDR3 coding DNA: TGCGCCAGCAGCCAAGGGGACAGTAACTATGGCTACACCTTC. Protein product: CASSQGDSNYGYTF.